Sequencing of this T cell receptor (beta chain) was carried out in a study of identical twins. This clonotype was seen a few times. This CDR3 is built from 13 residues. CDR1 is SGHTA and CDR2 is FQGNSA in the germline V gene. V was clipped by 3 bases and J by 6 bases, with 9 bases between them. cDNA molecules carried unique molecular identifiers, and template switching added a universal primer site. TCRdb redid the calling of the 5' RACE reads with MiXCR, one entry per CDR3 protein. Here the sample spans hundreds of thousands of distinct CDR3 sequences, approximately 21% being singletons. Separately, the same data were catalogued under a study of T cells expressing NK-cell markers. That paper states: One of the eight sequenced donors was seronegative, whereas the other seven were HCMV-seropositive.

The V and J genes are TRBV7-2 and TRBJ1-5; D is undetermined. The receptor's source is a woman aged 18 to 35 in good health. Sequencing was done on a sample of PBMCs. The DNA of the CDR3 is TGTGCCAGCAGCTTCAGGAGAGGTCAGCCCCAGCATTTT. It yields the protein CASSFRRGQPQHF.